The entry below describes one T cell receptor beta chain. Its antigen is undetermined. The entry originates in a study of T cells expressing NK-cell markers. Overall study: Sorted CD3+CD56-NKG2C+, CD3+CD56+NKG2C- and CD3+CD56+NKG2C+ T cells were the source of the TCR beta repertoires.

Study-level findings and limits: More than 5 donors carried dominant NKG2C+ clonotypes that made up roughly 1.0-8% of their CD8+ T cells. A handful of donors likewise had their CD3+CD56-NKG2C+ fraction led by these clonotypes.

The CDR3 is 13 amino acids. Germline CDR1 and CDR2: LNHDA and SQIVND (reference sequence). TCR beta cDNA was generated via 5'RACE template switching incorporating UMIs. TCRdb reprocessed the 5' RACE reads, keeping one entry per CDR3 protein, no DNA. This repertoire includes a few hundred thousand distinct CDR3 sequences. The TCR comes from a man between 18 and 29 years old in good health. Sequenced sample: blood T cells: a sorted CD56 or NKG2C T cell subset, CD4+ or CD8+ T cells, or bulk PBMC T cells (not recorded which). The gene calls are TRBV19 and TRBJ2-1; lacking DNA, the TRBD2 call made by TCRdb goes unchecked. CDR3: CASQRVTYNEQFF.